The clone carrying this T cell receptor (beta chain) was seen at least ten times. Its antigen is unidentified. RNA was extracted from bulk tissue without any cell sorting. Distant lung tissue was collected more than 3 cm away from the tumor edge. Donors were chemotherapy-naive, newly diagnosed lung cancer surgical patients in China, August–late 2014. This specimen comes from a study of tumor and adjacent non-tumor tissue in lung cancer. Background on the study: Some 4.2 million productive TCRbeta reads were obtained per sample on average.

General study findings and limits: Top 100 clones took a larger repertoire share in normal lung.

V gave up 0 bases and J gave up 2 bases, with 6 bases separating them. The CDR3 runs 14 residues. The library came from three nested PCR rounds adapted from ARM-PCR protocols. TCRdb reprocessed the multiplex PCR reads via MiXCR and lists one record per CDR3 protein. The sample yields tens of thousands of distinct CDR3 sequences, over 60% seen once. The receptor comes from a man in his sixties or seventies with non-small cell lung cancer. The chain uses TRBV12-3 or TRBV12-4 and TRBJ2-3; D gene ambiguous. The source material was distant non-tumor lung tissue. The CDR3, as DNA: TGTGCCAGCAGTTTAGCGGGCCTCACAGATACGCAGTATTTT. Protein: CASSLAGLTDTQYF.